These 30 T cell receptor beta chains were sequenced from one sample in a study of T cell responses to AZD1222 COVID-19 vaccine. Data came from immunoSEQ multiplex PCR; TCRdb stores just in-frame clones and leaves some out. The sample has about 150,000 clones; 92% are singletons. The sequenced sample was peripheral blood, obtained 28 days after the second AZD1222 dose. All receptors derive from an adult who received the AZD1222 COVID-19 vaccine.

The J gene is TRBJ2-4, the V gene TRBV7-9, with a possible D match to TRBD1 (5 bases). The CDR3 extends over 14 amino acids. Trimming pared 8 bases from V and 4 bases from J, leaving 15 bases between. Per germline, CDR1 SEHNR and CDR2 FQNEAQ (reference sequence). Here the CDR3 DNA reads TGTGCCAGCGGTGGGGCAGTAATAAAAAACATTCAGTACTTC. Residues: CASGGAVIKNIQYF.

The rearrangement uses TRBV6-2 or TRBV6-3 and TRBJ1-1, with D possibly TRBD1 on 6 matching bases. The CDR3 is 15 amino acids. Germline V gives CDR1 MNHEY, CDR2 SVGEGT. V lost 2 bases, J lost 4 bases, and 14 bases lay in between. The CDR3 bases are TGTGCCAGCAGTTACGGCATAGGGGGGCTCACTGAAGCTTTCTTT. Its translation: CASSYGIGGLTEAFF.

The rearrangement joins TRBV7-2 to TRBJ1-5; the match to TRBD1 covers 9 bases. Germline assignment: CDR1 SGHTA and CDR2 FQGNSA. V lost 3 bases, J lost 11 bases, and 5 bases stayed unmatched. The CDR3 length is 13 residues. CDR3 nucleotide sequence: TGTGCCAGCAGCTTCGACAGGGGGGATACCCAGCATTTT. Translated: CASSFDRGDTQHF.

The chain recombines TRBV6-5 with TRBJ2-7, with D perhaps assigned TRBD1 or TRBD2 (6 bases each). This CDR3 contains 16 residues. The V gene's germline CDR1 is MNHEY and CDR2 SVGAGI. Trimming left V 4 bases short and J 5 bases short, with 21 bases between. The chain's CDR3 is CASSLNTGTRFHEQYF. CDR3 nucleotides: TGTGCCAGCAGTTTAAACACAGGGACTCGGTTCCACGAGCAGTACTTC.

The chain carries TRBV5-1 and TRBJ1-2, with D possibly TRBD1 on 6 matching bases. The CDR3 is 14 residues long. The germline V gene has CDR1 SGHRS and CDR2 YFSETQ. The V end lost 7 bases, the J end lost 6 bases, and 19 bases lay between the germline ends. The CDR3 DNA sequence: TGCGCCAGCGGGAACGGGGGGCAGGTGGATGGCTACACCTTC. Its protein product is CASGNGGQVDGYTF.

The chain employs TRBV9 and TRBJ1-2; 9 positions agree with TRBD1. CDR1 and CDR2 from the germline V gene are SGDLS and YYNGEE. This CDR3 has 14 residues. Trimming cost V 4 bases and J 8 bases; bases outside gene matches: 9. The CDR3 loop reads CASSSTGTGRGYTF. CDR3 nucleotides: TGTGCCAGCAGCTCTACCGGGACAGGGCGCGGCTACACCTTC.

The CDR3 DNA reads as TGTGCCAGCAGCTGGACTGGACCTACAGGGGGCAATCAGCCCCAGCATTTT. It encodes CASSWTGPTGGNQPQHF. The genes are TRBV7-9 and TRBJ1-5, with 7 bases matching TRBD1. From germline, CDR1 is SEHNR and CDR2 FQNEAQ (reference sequence). Trimming at V came to 4 bases and at J to 2 bases, leaving 11 bases not matched to a gene. The length of the CDR3 is 17 residues. The whole variable domain, remainder taken from reference TRBV7-9 and TRBJ1-5, is DTGVSQNPRHKITKRGQNVTFRCDPISEHNRLYWYRQTLGQGPEFLTYFQNEAQLEKSRLLSDRFSAERPKGSFSTLEIQRTEQGDSAMYLCASSWTGPTGGNQPQHFGDGTRLSIL.

The chain carries TRBV24-1 and TRBJ1-1; D remains unclear. V was cut by 3 bases and J by 3 bases, with 4 bases left in between. The CDR3 has 12 residues. CDR1 and CDR2 from the germline V gene are KGHDR and SFDVKD. CDR3 coding DNA: TGTGCCACCAGTGATAGGGACACTGAAGCTTTCTTT. Translated: CATSDRDTEAFF.

The chain uses TRBV9 and TRBJ2-2, with 9 bases lining up with TRBD2. Germline assignment: CDR1 SGDLS and CDR2 YYNGEE. Losses at the gene ends were 0 bases for V and 3 bases for J; bases not matched to a gene: 3. The CDR3 covers 16 residues. The CDR3 nucleotides are TGTGCCAGCAGCGTAGGGGTAGCGGGGGACACCGGGGAGCTGTTTTTT. Its translation is CASSVGVAGDTGELFF.

This rearrangement joins TRBV6-6 to TRBJ1-4; D not certain. CDR1 MNHNY and CDR2 SVGAGI come from the germline V gene (reference sequence). The V end was cut by 1 base, the J end by 8 bases, with 2 bases between. The CDR3 sequence is 11 residues long. In DNA form, the CDR3 reads TGTGCCAGCAGTTACTGGGAAAAACTGTTTTTT. This encodes CASSYWEKLFF.

The rearrangement uses TRBV6-2 or TRBV6-3 and TRBJ2-3, with TRBD2 matching over 7 bases. This CDR3 is 14 amino acids long. CDR1 and CDR2 (germline): MNHEY, SVGEGT. Trimming at V came to 5 bases and at J to 0 bases, leaving 2 bases not matched to a gene. Here the CDR3 reads CASSRGGSTDTQYF. CDR3 bases: TGTGCCAGCAGTAGGGGAGGGAGCACAGATACGCAGTATTTT.

The genes are TRBV7-9 and TRBJ1-1; D remains unclear. The V gene's germline CDR1 is SEHNR and CDR2 FQNEAQ (reference sequence). Trimming pared 5 bases from V and 3 bases from J, leaving 10 bases between. This CDR3 is 13 amino acids long. The CDR3 DNA follows: TGTGCCAGCAGCCAAAAGGGCTACACTGAAGCTTTCTTT. Translated, it gives CASSQKGYTEAFF. Filled out from reference TRBV7-9 and TRBJ1-1, the complete variable domain reads DTGVSQNPRHKITKRGQNVTFRCDPISEHNRLYWYRQTLGQGPEFLTYFQNEAQLEKSRLLSDRFSAERPKGSFSTLEIQRTEQGDSAMYLCASSQKGYTEAFFGQGTRLTVV.

The J gene is TRBJ1-1, the V gene TRBV19, with D possibly being TRBD1 (5 bases). The ends were cut back, 6 bases at V and 0 bases at J, with 14 bases in the middle. Per the germline V gene, CDR1 is LNHDA and CDR2 is SQIVND (reference sequence). The CDR3 is 15 residues long. CDR3 residues: CASRTVEAMNTEAFF. CDR3 coding DNA: TGTGCCAGTAGGACAGTGGAAGCAATGAACACTGAAGCTTTCTTT. Variable domain in full (rest from reference TRBV19 and TRBJ1-1): DGGITQSPKYLFRKEGQNVTLSCEQNLNHDAMYWYRQDPGQGLRLIYYSQIVNDFQKGDIAEGYSVSREKKESFPLTVTSAQKNPTAFYLCASRTVEAMNTEAFFGQGTRLTVV.

The chain recombines TRBV7-2 with TRBJ2-2; D is perhaps TRBD2 (5 bases). This CDR3 spans 13 amino acids. Between the trimmed V and J ends, which lost 9 bases and 4 bases, there was a span of 12 bases. CDR1 and CDR2 from the germline V gene are SGHTA and FQGNSA. As DNA, the CDR3 is TGTGCCAGTCGGGGAGAGGGCACCGGGGAGCTGTTTTTT. Its protein product is CASRGEGTGELFF. The variable domain in full, completed from reference TRBV7-2 and TRBJ2-2, reads GAGVSQSPSNKVTEKGKDVELRCDPISGHTALYWYRQSLGQGLEFLIYFQGNSAPDKSGLPSDRFSAERTGGSVSTLTIQRTQQEDSAVYLCASRGEGTGELFFGEGSRLTVL.

The chain recombines TRBV3-1 (or the pseudogene TRBV3-2) with TRBJ1-1; 8 nucleotides agree with TRBD1. V gave up 3 bases and J gave up 4 bases; unmatched junction bases: 7. The length of the CDR3 is 15 residues. The germline gives CDR1 LGHDT, CDR2 YNNKEL (reference sequence). The CDR3 DNA reads as TGTGCCAGCAGCCACCGACAGGGGCGAGGCACTGAAGCTTTCTTT. The encoded protein is CASSHRQGRGTEAFF.

This clone was seen more than once but under ten times. The gene calls are TRBV7-2 and TRBJ1-4; maybe TRBD1 (5 bases). There are 13 residues in the CDR3. The ends were cut back, 5 bases at V and 11 bases at J, with 15 bases in the middle. CDR1 is SGHTA, CDR2 FQGNSA, per germline. CDR3 nucleotides: TGTGCCAGCAGCCCAGGCGGGGGGGGGAAACTGTTTTTT. Protein product: CASSPGGGGKLFF. Based on the CDR3 plus reference TRBV7-2 and TRBJ1-4, the full variable domain is GAGVSQSPSNKVTEKGKDVELRCDPISGHTALYWYRQSLGQGLEFLIYFQGNSAPDKSGLPSDRFSAERTGGSVSTLTIQRTQQEDSAVYLCASSPGGGGKLFFGSGTQLSVL.

This chain joins TRBV18 and TRBJ2-5; D is possibly TRBD2 (7 bases). This CDR3 spans 13 amino acids. The V end was cut by 5 bases, the J end by 8 bases, with 15 bases between. In germline, CDR1 is KGHSH, CDR2 LQKENI. CDR3 protein: CASSEGGTDTQYF. The CDR3 coding sequence is TGTGCCAGCTCAGAGGGGGGGACGGATACCCAGTACTTC. The complete variable domain, with remaining parts taken from reference TRBV18 and TRBJ2-5, reads NAGVMQNPRHLVRRRGQEARLRCSPMKGHSHVYWYRQLPEEGLKFMVYLQKENIIDESGMPKERFSAEFPKEGPSILRIQQVVRGDSAAYFCASSEGGTDTQYFGPGTRLLVL.

V gene TRBV7-2 combines with J gene TRBJ1-6, with D unclear. CDR1 and CDR2 (germline): SGHTA, FQGNSA. The CDR3 runs 13 residues. The V end lost 5 bases, the J end lost 10 bases, and 12 bases lay between the germline ends. The CDR3 bases are TGTGCCAGCAGCCCGAATTCTAGGTCACCCCTCCACTTT. Translation: CASSPNSRSPLHF. Combining the CDR3 with reference TRBV7-2 and TRBJ1-6 gives the whole variable domain GAGVSQSPSNKVTEKGKDVELRCDPISGHTALYWYRQSLGQGLEFLIYFQGNSAPDKSGLPSDRFSAERTGGSVSTLTIQRTQQEDSAVYLCASSPNSRSPLHFGNGTRLTVT.

The rearrangement links TRBV7-9 to TRBJ1-2; TRBD1 agrees at 7 bases. The CDR3 spans 14 residues. Germline lookup yields CDR1 SEHNR and CDR2 FQNEAQ (reference sequence). V lost 5 bases, J lost 8 bases, and 11 bases stayed unmatched. The DNA of the CDR3 is TGTGCCAGCAGCATGACAGGGATCTTGGGCGGCTACACCTTC. The encoded protein is CASSMTGILGGYTF.

Note on this clone: A read error is possible here, since a much larger clone lies one base away. Other DNA sequences of this sample code for an identical CDR3. CDR3 region: CASSLGTGGNTEAFF. CDR3 in DNA: TGCGCCAGCAGCTTGGGGACAGGAGGGAACACTGAAGCTTTCTTT. The chain carries TRBV5-1 and TRBJ1-1, with TRBD1 matching 7 bases. CDR3 length equals 15 residues. The germline gives CDR1 SGHRS, CDR2 YFSETQ. Losses at the gene ends were 0 bases for V and 1 base for J; bases not matched to a gene: 3.

This clone was recorded once. The chain joins TRBV24-1 to TRBJ2-1; weak D call: TRBD2 (7 bases). Trimming stripped 0 bases from V and 8 bases from J, with 16 bases between. The CDR3 contains 16 residues. The germline gives CDR1 KGHDR, CDR2 SFDVKD. CDR3 sequence reads: CATSDLVPGGGHEQFF. DNA of the CDR3: TGTGCCACCAGTGATTTGGTTCCTGGGGGGGGCCATGAGCAGTTCTTC.

The V gene is TRBV7-9, the J gene TRBJ2-5; D uncertain. The CDR3 runs 17 residues. The V gene lost 5 bases and the J gene lost 0 bases, with 19 bases spanning the gap. CDR1 is SEHNR and CDR2 is FQNEAQ in the germline V gene (reference sequence). CDR3 sequence (DNA): TGTGCCAGCAGCAACCCCTTGGGCGGTCCGTACCAAGAGACCCAGTACTTC. Its protein is CASSNPLGGPYQETQYF.

This chain uses TRBV5-1 with TRBJ2-7; D is perhaps TRBD2 (6 bases). V lost 1 base to trimming and J lost 3 bases, with 23 bases between them. This CDR3 has 18 residues. Germline V gene sequence: CDR1 SGHRS, CDR2 YFSETQ. The CDR3 coding sequence is TGCGCCAGCAGCTTGCGTATCGGGAGAACCGGGGCCAGCTACGAGCAGTACTTC. Its protein product is CASSLRIGRTGASYEQYF.

The rearrangement joins TRBV28 to TRBJ1-1, with TRBD1 matching over 8 bases. CDR1 is MDHEN and CDR2 is SYDVKM in the germline V gene. The CDR3 is made up of 17 amino acids. With 6 bases clipped from V and 4 bases from J, the junction kept 16 bases outside the gene matches. CDR3 coding DNA: TGTGCCAGCAGGCCGTACTACACTGAAACAGGGGGCACTGAAGCTTTCTTT. Protein: CASRPYYTETGGTEAFF.

The genes are TRBV19 and TRBJ2-6, with 9 bases matching TRBD1. The length of the CDR3 is 17 residues. Per the germline V gene, CDR1 is LNHDA and CDR2 is SQIVND (reference sequence). The trim removed 11 bases at V and 0 bases at J, leaving 11 bases unmatched. The CDR3 DNA is TGTGCCTCTGGGGGGGACAGGGATAGCTCTGGGGCCAACGTCCTGACTTTC. This gives the protein CASGGDRDSSGANVLTF.

CDR3 nucleotides: TGTGCCAGCAGCGCCCGGGACAGTTGGCCCAACGAGCAGTACTTC. Amino acids: CASSARDSWPNEQYF. The rearrangement uses TRBV7-8 and TRBJ2-7; TRBD1 matches 7 bases. This CDR3 has 15 residues. Germline V CDR1 and CDR2: SGHVS, FQNEAQ. The junction had 12 bases not matched to a gene; V was cut back by 5 bases and J by 5 bases.

The chain carries TRBV18 and TRBJ2-5; D is unresolved. The ends were cut back, 0 bases at V and 4 bases at J, with 9 bases in the middle. This CDR3 region has 14 residues. Germline-derived CDR1 and CDR2 are KGHSH and LQKENI. The CDR3 sequence: CASSPPIAGETQYF. In DNA, the CDR3 is TGTGCCAGCTCACCACCAATAGCAGGAGAGACCCAGTACTTC.

The V and J genes are TRBV9 and TRBJ1-2; D is unresolved. Per the germline V gene, CDR1 is SGDLS and CDR2 is YYNGEE. V was pared by 4 bases and J by 0 bases, with 10 bases between. This CDR3 has 14 amino acids. CDR3 protein: CASSSHPANYGYTF. Written as DNA, the CDR3 is TGTGCCAGCAGCTCACACCCAGCTAACTATGGCTACACCTTC. Full variable domain (missing parts from reference TRBV9 and TRBJ1-2): DSGVTQTPKHLITATGQRVTLRCSPRSGDLSVYWYQQSLDQGLQFLIQYYNGEERAKGNILERFSAQQFPDLHSELNLSSLELGDSALYFCASSSHPANYGYTFGSGTRLTVV.

The chain recombines TRBV11-1 with TRBJ1-2, with TRBD1 identical over 8 bases. CDR1 and CDR2 (germline): SGHAT, FQDESV (reference sequence). After removal of 6 bases from V and 8 bases from J, the junction contained 11 bases not matched to a gene. The CDR3 totals 14 residues. CDR3 DNA: TGTGCCAGCAGTCTCCAGGGGGCCAGGGACGGCTACACCTTC. It translates to CASSLQGARDGYTF.

The sample holds one count of this clone. The CDR3, as DNA: TGTGCCAGCAGCCCCTTTACAGGGCCGAACACTGAAGCTTTCTTT. Translating gives CASSPFTGPNTEAFF. The chain carries TRBV11-2 and TRBJ1-1; tentatively, D is TRBD1 (6 bases). Germline V gene data show CDR1 as SGHAT and CDR2 as FQNNGV. V was clipped by 5 bases and J by 1 base, with 14 bases between them. This CDR3 is 15 amino acids long.